This T cell receptor beta chain was obtained from a study of T cells in Graves' hyperthyroidism and ophthalmopathy. Study-wide points: Most expanded thyroid clonotypes above 0.001 also appeared in blood. Ophthalmopathy got predicted by the model a median around 6.6 months before its onset.

V lost 2 bases, J lost 2 bases, and 10 bases lay in between. Per the germline V gene, CDR1 is PRHDT and CDR2 is FYEKMQ (reference sequence). The CDR3 totals 14 residues. Using RNA transcripts as the source, TCR beta CDR3 regions were amplified. Initially, a first-round RT-PCR of the TCR CDR3 employed the HTBI primer set. A single record per CDR3 protein comes from TCRdb applying MiXCR to the multiplex PCR reads. This sample has a few hundred thousand distinct CDR3 sequences; around 14% occur once, and the top ten carry roughly 7.3%. This clonotype was found many times. Its antigen is currently unknown. No progression to ophthalmopathy during 18 months of follow-up defined stable disease. Each diagnosis was grounded in clinical symptoms, serum thyroxine and TRAb, thyroid ultrasound, and orbital computed tomography.

The sample consisted of blood. The origin of this receptor is a woman in her twenties or thirties with Graves' hyperthyroidism. This chain links TRBV13 with TRBJ2-7; D unresolved. CDR3 coding DNA: TGTGCCAGCAGCTTATGGGCACTTCCCTACGAGCAGTACTTC. Protein: CASSLWALPYEQYF.